This T cell receptor (beta chain) appears in the sequencing data of a study of T cell responses to AZD1222 COVID-19 vaccine. About the research overall: Second doses that came at about 4 or about 12 weeks were put together. Findings of the study overall: Clonal diversity was possibly underestimated, and the donors were mostly white British, with more females. Repertoire samples came only from after the peak T cell response.

V was cut by 5 bases and J by 1 base, with 14 bases left in between. In germline, CDR1 is MNHEY, CDR2 SMNVEV (reference sequence). CDR3 length: 15 amino acids. The protocol was immunoSEQ multiplex PCR, while the TCRdb copy is restricted to in-frame clones and leaves out a portion. The data contain approximately 110,000 clones, about nine tenths of them seen just once; the ten biggest clones take up over 4.5%. About this clone: Antigen: not known.

The genes are TRBV27 and TRBJ1-1, with a weak D call TRBD1 (6 bases). This sequence originates from an adult in good health. The source material was peripheral blood, sampled on day 0 of AZD1222 vaccination. CDR3 coding DNA: TGTGCCAGCAGTCCTGTACAGGGCCAGAACACTGAAGCTTTCTTT. Residues: CASSPVQGQNTEAFF.